This T cell receptor (beta chain) emerged from a study of blood T cell repertoires in COVID-19. As for the study in general: Some COVID-19 samples were acute and others convalescent; all came from the United States, Italy and Spain. Nucleic acid was either cDNA or gDNA, and it came from T cells, B-cell-depleted T cells, or PBMCs.

Original processing methods: Estimates of nucleated cell counts were drawn from the amplification of reference gene primers. Sequencing used immunoSEQ multiplex PCR; TCRdb keeps in-frame clones, though not all of them. V, J and clone size reflect that table, while D and trimming were determined from the DNA. The sample shows about 93,000 clones, approximately 87% of them seen only once. The J segment lost 6 bases and the V segment lost 6 bases, leaving 11 bases of the junction unmatched. The germline V gene has CDR1 MNHEY and CDR2 SVGAGI. The CDR3 totals 15 residues. This chain joins TRBV6-5 and TRBJ1-2; 9 bases line up with TRBD1. Sequences were obtained from peripheral blood. This receptor was taken from a human donor with active COVID-19. The donor label of this sample is uncertain. CDR3 in DNA: TGTGCCAGCAGCCCGATAACAGGGGGCGCGGATGGCTACACCTTC. Amino acid sequence: CASSPITGGADGYTF.